This T cell receptor (beta chain) was captured in a study of response to subunit inactivated influenza vaccine (dated by TCRdb to 2017 to 2018). In terms of the full investigation: To follow how T cells responded to a trivalent subunit inactivated influenza vaccine, the researchers relied on deep quantitative profiling of the T cell receptor repertoire.

This clonotype was counted only a few times. The antigen it binds to is not known. No base qualities exist here, and no much larger clone lies one base off it. From the germline V gene (reference sequence), CDR1 is DFQATT and CDR2 is SNEGSKA. Germline trimming: 1 base from V, 2 bases from J; junction bases outside gene matches: 4. From the cysteine through the phenylalanine, the CDR3 covers 15 amino acids. The DNA shown is the 45-base CDR3, in frame from base 1. The paper as a whole reports these results and caveats: The authors suggested that each seasonal influenza vaccination may recruit only a limited number of new T cells.

The library came from RT-PCR. The run used an Illumina HiSeq 2500. TCRdb took the public reads, trimmed them with fastp at Q25, ran MiXCR for clone calling and kept in-frame beta chains. Under each unique CDR3 protein, matching rows form one entry showing the most common genes and DNA. The sample table lists hundreds of thousands of distinct CDR3 sequences, roughly 14% of them with a count of one. The ten largest make up 11% of the sample. This receptor chain uses TRBV20-1 and TRBJ2-7, with 11 junctional bases fitting TRBD1. The clonotype was recovered from a man over 45 who received an inactivated influenza vaccine. Donor details come from another sample of the same person, matched by shared clones. Sequenced material: PBMCs from blood, taken 11 to 12 days after vaccination. The base sequence is TGCAGTGCTAGAGTCGGACAGGGGGCCGCCTACGAGCAGTACTTC. The resulting protein is CSARVGQGAAYEQYF.